A single sample is the source of the 19 T cell receptor beta chains below, sequenced in a study of shared T cell receptors in the human thymus. Assay used: immunoSEQ multiplex PCR; TCRdb lists only in-frame clones, some missing. The sample includes roughly 700,000 clones, roughly 90% of them seen just once. The same sample was also used in a study of human thymus T cells.

Input material: thymocytes. Receptor source: a boy in the first two years of life with a congenital heart defect.

This sequence joins TRBV27 and TRBJ2-5, with D perhaps TRBD1 (6 bases). The CDR3 extends over 13 amino acids. The germline V and J ends were trimmed by 6 bases and 5 bases, with 13 bases remaining between them. Per germline, CDR1 MNHEY and CDR2 SMNVEV (reference sequence). The CDR3 DNA follows: TGTGCCAGCAGCCCCGGGACAACGGAGACCCAGTACTTC. It is translated as CASSPGTTETQYF.

This clone was counted a single time. This rearrangement joins TRBV7-8 to TRBJ1-2, with D possibly matching TRBD1 (6 bases). Germline V CDR1 and CDR2: SGHVS, FQNEAQ. There are 16 residues in the CDR3. Trimming took 3 bases from V and 1 from J, leaving 15 bases between them. The CDR3 sequence: CASSFTIGQSNYGYTF. The CDR3 nucleotides read TGTGCCAGCAGCTTTACTATAGGACAGAGTAACTATGGCTACACCTTC.

The V call is TRBV5-6, the J call TRBJ2-1, with D possibly matching TRBD2 (6 bases). Germline CDR1 SGHDT, CDR2 YYEEEE. The CDR3 loop spans 16 amino acids. V gave up 3 bases and J gave up 0 bases, with 13 bases separating them. The DNA for the CDR3 is TGTGCCAGCAGCTCCATAGCGGAGAGCTCCTACAATGAGCAGTTCTTC. Translating it yields CASSSIAESSYNEQFF.

This clone came up once. The chain has TRBV14 and TRBJ2-7; D possibly corresponds to TRBD1 (5 bases). The germline CDR1 and CDR2 sequences are SGHDN and FVKESK. The CDR3 has 12 amino acids. V was pared by 4 bases and J by 9 bases, with 13 bases between. CDR3 amino acids: CASSRRSDRQYF. The CDR3 nucleotides are TGTGCCAGCAGCCGCAGATCCGACAGGCAGTACTTC. The full variable domain, its missing parts supplied by reference TRBV14 and TRBJ2-7, is EAGVTQFPSHSVIEKGQTVTLRCDPISGHDNLYWYRRVMGKEIKFLLHFVKESKQDESGMPNNRFLAERTGGTYSTLKVQPAELEDSGVYFCASSRRSDRQYFGPGTRLTVT.

The gene calls are TRBV29-1 and TRBJ2-5; tentatively, D is TRBD1 (6 bases). CDR1 is SQVTM, CDR2 ANQGSEA, per germline. The CDR3 extends over 15 amino acids. Trimming removed 6 bases at V and 2 bases at J, with 19 bases between. Here the CDR3 DNA reads TGCAGCGTCTCTTTAAAGGGCAGGGGTCAAGAGACCCAGTACTTC. Its protein product is CSVSLKGRGQETQYF.

The V and J genes are TRBV20-1 and TRBJ2-3, with unresolved D. V was shortened by 8 bases and J by 6 bases, with 9 bases between the two germline ends. The CDR3 sequence is 10 residues long. Germline lookup yields CDR1 DFQATT and CDR2 SNEGSKA (reference sequence). As DNA, the CDR3 is TGCAGTTCCCACGGGGATACGCAGTATTTT. It encodes CSSHGDTQYF.

The CDR3 spells CASTQWGSGRYYEQYF. For the CDR3, the DNA is TGTGCCAGCACCCAATGGGGAAGCGGGAGATACTACGAGCAGTACTTC. The chain is built from TRBV7-9 and TRBJ2-7, with 8 bases lining up with TRBD2. The CDR3 extends over 16 amino acids. Trimming took 7 bases from V and 3 from J; bases not matched to a gene: 14. Germline CDR1 reads SEHNR; CDR2 reads FQNEAQ (reference sequence).

The chain has TRBV7-2 and TRBJ2-3; 9 bases map to TRBD2. The CDR3 is made up of 16 amino acids. J gave up 4 bases and V 1 base, and 6 bases lay outside the gene matches. Germline V gives CDR1 SGHTA, CDR2 FQGNSA. CDR3 amino acids: CASSLGLADPADTQYF. In DNA, the CDR3 is TGTGCCAGCAGCTTAGGACTAGCGGACCCGGCAGATACGCAGTATTTT.

The genes are TRBV6-5 and TRBJ1-4, with D perhaps matching TRBD1 (5 bases). V was clipped by 0 bases and J by 4 bases, with 12 bases between them. The CDR3 extends over 16 amino acids. CDR1 is MNHEY and CDR2 is SVGAGI in the germline V gene. The CDR3 is CASSYSDRRSNEKLFF. The CDR3 DNA follows: TGTGCCAGCAGTTACTCCGACAGAAGAAGTAATGAAAAACTGTTTTTT.

This chain links TRBV13 with TRBJ2-7, with 12 bases fitting TRBD2. Per the germline V gene, CDR1 is PRHDT and CDR2 is FYEKMQ (reference sequence). The trim removed 6 bases at V and 7 bases at J, leaving 10 bases unmatched. There are 15 residues in the CDR3. The CDR3 sequence is CASRYLAGGPGEQYF. DNA for the CDR3: TGTGCCAGCAGATACCTAGCGGGAGGGCCGGGAGAGCAGTACTTC.

The chain has TRBV29-1 and TRBJ2-5, with D maybe TRBD2 (8 bases). Germline CDR1 SQVTM, CDR2 ANQGSEA. This CDR3 is built from 21 residues. Trimming left V 3 bases short and J 5 bases short, with 37 bases between. The CDR3 DNA is TGCAGCGTTGAGAGGTTGACAGGGTCCCATCCTAAGGCGGGGGGACGGGAGACCCAGTACTTC. Its translation is CSVERLTGSHPKAGGRETQYF.

Of note for this clone: One junction end does not reproduce the germline sequence, and a read error may be involved. The chain is built from TRBV28 and TRBJ2-6; D may be TRBD1 (5 bases). Germline loops: CDR1 MDHEN, CDR2 SYDVKM. The CDR3 contains 20 residues. The CDR3 bases are TGTGCCAGCGGATACTCCTTCCCGGGCCCCCCCTCCTCTGGGGCCAACGCCCTGACTTTC. Residues: CASGYSFPGPPSSGANALTF.

This chain links TRBV9 with TRBJ2-4, with 7 bases lining up with TRBD1. The V and J ends lost 3 bases and 4 bases, in that order; junction bases with no gene match: 7. This CDR3 spans 15 amino acids. Germline loops: CDR1 SGDLS, CDR2 YYNGEE. CDR3 nucleotides: TGTGCCAGCAGCGCCTTACAGGGGTCAAAAAACATTCAGTACTTC. This sequence encodes CASSALQGSKNIQYF.

The chain links TRBV5-1 to TRBJ2-7; TRBD1 is a possible D gene (5 bases). There are 13 residues in the CDR3. Trimming took off 4 bases at V and 2 bases at J, with 10 bases between the two ends. Germline CDR1 SGHRS, CDR2 YFSETQ. CDR3 in DNA: TGCGCCAGCAGCGGAAAACAGGCCTACGAGCAGTACTTC. This codes for CASSGKQAYEQYF.

The CDR3 coding sequence is TGTGCCATCAGGGGTTATAGCGGGAGTCCCCCTGGCATGGGCTACGAGCAGTACTTC. Translation gives CAIRGYSGSPPGMGYEQYF. V and J are TRBV10-3 and TRBJ2-7; TRBD2 matches 9 bases. V was clipped by 6 bases and J by 3 bases; unmatched bases: 21. The CDR3 runs 19 residues. The germline V gene encodes CDR1 ENHRY and CDR2 SYGVKD.

The rearrangement joins TRBV6-5 to TRBJ2-7; D possibly corresponds to TRBD2 (5 bases). Deletions cut 7 bases from V and 7 bases from J, with 23 bases between. CDR1 is MNHEY and CDR2 is SVGAGI in the germline V gene. This CDR3 contains 15 residues. In DNA form, the CDR3 reads TGTGCCAGCACCCCCGGCGGGTTTGAAACGGGAGAGCAGTACTTC. Its translation: CASTPGGFETGEQYF.

This sequence joins TRBV7-9 and TRBJ1-1, with a weak D call TRBD1 (5 bases). The V end lost 7 bases, the J end lost 11 bases, and 20 bases lay between the germline ends. The germline V gene has CDR1 SEHNR and CDR2 FQNEAQ (reference sequence). The CDR3 extends over 13 amino acids. The CDR3 here is CASTVGKGERAFF. In DNA form, the CDR3 reads TGTGCCAGCACTGTGGGGAAAGGGGAAAGGGCTTTCTTT.

The rearrangement joins TRBV9 to TRBJ1-2; D is possibly TRBD1 (6 bases). The CDR3 spans 13 residues. Germline CDR1 and CDR2: SGDLS and YYNGEE. Trimming pared 6 bases from V and 2 bases from J, leaving 11 bases between. In DNA form, the CDR3 reads TGTGCCAGCACCAGGACAGACAACTATGGCTACACCTTC. It encodes CASTRTDNYGYTF. The full variable domain, completed using reference TRBV9 and TRBJ1-2, is DSGVTQTPKHLITATGQRVTLRCSPRSGDLSVYWYQQSLDQGLQFLIQYYNGEERAKGNILERFSAQQFPDLHSELNLSSLELGDSALYFCASTRTDNYGYTFGSGTRLTVV.

V gene TRBV4-3 combines with J gene TRBJ2-7; 8 bases are a match to TRBD2. The CDR3 contains 16 residues. The V and J ends lost 0 bases and 7 bases, in that order; junction bases with no gene match: 11. Germline V lookup: CDR1 LGHNA, CDR2 YSLEER. CDR3 coding DNA: TGCGCCAGCAGCCAAGATGACCCTAGCGGGCCCTTTGAGCAGTACTTC. This encodes CASSQDDPSGPFEQYF.